This T cell receptor (beta chain) appears in the sequencing data of a study of cytomegalovirus exposure and HLA in healthy donors. Study-wide results and limits: Of the V segments, some could not be distinguished, including TRBV6-2 and TRBV6-3, and were excluded. Several of the most significant clusters appeared linked to common viral pathogens, based on a later analysis.

The CDR3 covers 11 residues. In germline, CDR1 is SQVTM, CDR2 ANQGSEA. V was shortened by 6 bases and J by 7 bases, with 10 bases between the two germline ends. Those who donated were healthy bone marrow donors. Use of 60 Vbeta and 13 Jbeta primers characterized the PCR. The assay was immunoSEQ multiplex PCR, and TCRdb's table has in-frame clones only and misses some. The repertoire has tens of thousands of clones, around 78% of them found once; the top ten carry 5.5% to 7%. As to this clone: Its antigen is as yet unknown.

The specimen sequenced was PBMCs. V and J are TRBV29-1 and TRBJ2-1, with D possibly matching TRBD1 (6 bases). The sequence was collected from a man aged 18 to 29 in good health and CMV-seropositive. The CDR3 region is CSVEGVNEQFF. In nucleotides, the CDR3 is TGCAGCGTCGAGGGGGTAAATGAGCAGTTCTTC.